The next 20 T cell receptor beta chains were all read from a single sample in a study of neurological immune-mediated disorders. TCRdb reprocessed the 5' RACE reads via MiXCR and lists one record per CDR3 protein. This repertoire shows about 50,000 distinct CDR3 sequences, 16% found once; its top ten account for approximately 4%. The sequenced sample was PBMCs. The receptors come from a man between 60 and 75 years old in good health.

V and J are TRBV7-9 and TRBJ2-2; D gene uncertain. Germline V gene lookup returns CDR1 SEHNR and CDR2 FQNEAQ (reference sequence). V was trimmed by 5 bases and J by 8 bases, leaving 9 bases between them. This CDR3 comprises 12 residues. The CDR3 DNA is TGTGCCAGCAGCCGCCCCGTGGGGGAGCTGTTTTTT. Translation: CASSRPVGELFF. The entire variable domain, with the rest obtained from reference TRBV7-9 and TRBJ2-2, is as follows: DTGVSQNPRHKITKRGQNVTFRCDPISEHNRLYWYRQTLGQGPEFLTYFQNEAQLEKSRLLSDRFSAERPKGSFSTLEIQRTEQGDSAMYLCASSRPVGELFFGEGSRLTVL.

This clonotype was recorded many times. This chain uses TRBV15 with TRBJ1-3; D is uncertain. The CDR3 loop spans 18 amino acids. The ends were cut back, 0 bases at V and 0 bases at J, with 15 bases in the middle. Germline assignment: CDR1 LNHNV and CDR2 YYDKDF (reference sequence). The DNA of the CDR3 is TGTGCCACCAGCAGAGATGGCGGCAGCCCTAGCTCTGGAAACACCATATATTTT. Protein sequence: CATSRDGGSPSSGNTIYF.

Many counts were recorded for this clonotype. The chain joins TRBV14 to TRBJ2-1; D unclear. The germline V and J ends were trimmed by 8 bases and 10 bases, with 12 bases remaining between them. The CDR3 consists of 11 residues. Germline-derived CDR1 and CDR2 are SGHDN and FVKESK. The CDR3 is CASGPYLEQFF. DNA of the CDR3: TGTGCCAGCGGTCCTTATTTGGAGCAGTTCTTC.

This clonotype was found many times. The CDR3 region has the DNA TGTGCCAGCATACCCGGGACCAATAACTATGGCTACACCTTC. It translates to CASIPGTNNYGYTF. This chain uses TRBV28 with TRBJ1-2; a possible D gene is TRBD1 (5 bases). The germline V gene encodes CDR1 MDHEN and CDR2 SYDVKM. This CDR3 has 14 residues. The V end lost 7 bases, the J end lost 1 base, and 13 bases lay between the germline ends.

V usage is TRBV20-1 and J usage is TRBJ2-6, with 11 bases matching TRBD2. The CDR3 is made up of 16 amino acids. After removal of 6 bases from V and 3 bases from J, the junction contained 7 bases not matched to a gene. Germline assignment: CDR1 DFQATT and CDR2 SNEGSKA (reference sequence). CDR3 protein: CSATRLAGGGANVLTF. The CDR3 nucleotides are TGCAGTGCCACGAGGCTAGCGGGAGGTGGGGCCAACGTCCTGACTTTC.

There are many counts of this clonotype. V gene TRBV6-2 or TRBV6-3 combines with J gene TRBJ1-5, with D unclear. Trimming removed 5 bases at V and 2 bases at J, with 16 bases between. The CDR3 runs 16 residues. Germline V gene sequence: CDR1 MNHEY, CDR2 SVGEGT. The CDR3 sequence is CASSTDYPPGNQPQHF. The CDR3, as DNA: TGTGCCAGCAGTACCGACTACCCCCCTGGCAATCAGCCCCAGCATTTT.

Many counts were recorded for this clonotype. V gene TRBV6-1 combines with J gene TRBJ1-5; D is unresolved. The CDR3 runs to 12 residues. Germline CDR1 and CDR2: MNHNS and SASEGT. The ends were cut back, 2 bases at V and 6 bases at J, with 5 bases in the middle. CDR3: CASSESPQPQHF. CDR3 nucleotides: TGTGCCAGCAGTGAATCCCCTCAGCCCCAGCATTTT.

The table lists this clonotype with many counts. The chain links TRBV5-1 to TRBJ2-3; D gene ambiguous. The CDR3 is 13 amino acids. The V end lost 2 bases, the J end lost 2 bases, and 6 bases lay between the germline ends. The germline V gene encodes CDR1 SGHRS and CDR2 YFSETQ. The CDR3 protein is CASSFDSTDTQYF. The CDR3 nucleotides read TGCGCCAGCAGCTTTGACTCCACAGATACGCAGTATTTT. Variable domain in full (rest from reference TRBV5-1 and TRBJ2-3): KAGVTQTPRYLIKTRGQQVTLSCSPISGHRSVSWYQQTPGQGLQFLFEYFSETQRNKGNFPGRFSGRQFSNSRSEMNVSTLELGDSALYLCASSFDSTDTQYFGPGTRLTVL.

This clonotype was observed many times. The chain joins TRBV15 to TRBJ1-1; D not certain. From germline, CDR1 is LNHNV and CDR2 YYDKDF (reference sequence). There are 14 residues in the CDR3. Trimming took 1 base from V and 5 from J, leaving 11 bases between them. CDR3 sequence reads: CATSRVSVGTEAFF. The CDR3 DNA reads TGTGCCACCAGCAGAGTGTCCGTGGGGACTGAAGCTTTCTTT. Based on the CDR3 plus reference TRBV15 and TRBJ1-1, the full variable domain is DAMVIQNPRYQVTQFGKPVTLSCSQTLNHNVMYWYQQKSSQAPKLLFHYYDKDFNNEADTPDNFQSRRPNTSFCFLDIRSPGLGDTAMYLCATSRVSVGTEAFFGQGTRLTVV.

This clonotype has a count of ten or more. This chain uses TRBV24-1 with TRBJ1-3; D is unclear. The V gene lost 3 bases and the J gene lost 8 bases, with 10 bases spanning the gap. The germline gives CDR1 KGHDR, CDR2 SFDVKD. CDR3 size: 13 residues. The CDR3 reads CATSDPQADTIYF. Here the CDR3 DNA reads TGTGCCACCAGTGATCCCCAAGCGGACACCATATATTTT.

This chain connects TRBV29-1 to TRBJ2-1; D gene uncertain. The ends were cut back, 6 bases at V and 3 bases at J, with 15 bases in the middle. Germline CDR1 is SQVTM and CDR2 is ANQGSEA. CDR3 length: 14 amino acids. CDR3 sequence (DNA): TGCAGCGTAGTGGACCGGCCGATCTACAATGAGCAGTTCTTC. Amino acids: CSVVDRPIYNEQFF.

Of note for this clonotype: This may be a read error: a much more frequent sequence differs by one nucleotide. The CDR3 reads CASSEAGAMATEEQYF. The CDR3 DNA follows: TGTGCCAGCAGTGAAGCTGGCGCGATGGCAACGGAGGAGCAGTACTTC. The V gene is TRBV6-1, the J gene TRBJ2-7; D gene unclear. V lost 0 bases, J lost 7 bases, and 19 bases lay in between. CDR1 is MNHNS, CDR2 SASEGT, per germline. CDR3 length equals 16 residues.

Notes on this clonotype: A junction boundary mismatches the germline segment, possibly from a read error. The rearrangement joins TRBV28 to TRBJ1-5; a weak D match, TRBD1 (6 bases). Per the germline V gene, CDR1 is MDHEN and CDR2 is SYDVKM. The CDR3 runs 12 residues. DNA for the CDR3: TGTGCCAGCAGTTTAGGTGTGGGGGGCCCTGAGTTT. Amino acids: CASSLGVGGPEF.

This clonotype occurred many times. As DNA, the CDR3 is TGTGCCAGCTCACCGGTAAAGGGGACTGAAGCTTTCTTT. Its protein is CASSPVKGTEAFF. This chain links TRBV18 with TRBJ1-1; D perhaps matches TRBD1 (5 bases). This CDR3 has 13 residues. V was cut by 3 bases and J by 5 bases, with 10 bases left in between. Germline V gene lookup returns CDR1 KGHSH and CDR2 LQKENI.

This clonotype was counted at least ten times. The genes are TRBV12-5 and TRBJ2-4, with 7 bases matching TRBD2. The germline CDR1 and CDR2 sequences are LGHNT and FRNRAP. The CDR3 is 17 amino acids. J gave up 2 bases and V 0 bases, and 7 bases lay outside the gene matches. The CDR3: CASGLVGGSVTKNIQYF. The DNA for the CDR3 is TGTGCTAGTGGTTTGGTGGGGGGGTCTGTGACCAAAAACATTCAGTACTTC.

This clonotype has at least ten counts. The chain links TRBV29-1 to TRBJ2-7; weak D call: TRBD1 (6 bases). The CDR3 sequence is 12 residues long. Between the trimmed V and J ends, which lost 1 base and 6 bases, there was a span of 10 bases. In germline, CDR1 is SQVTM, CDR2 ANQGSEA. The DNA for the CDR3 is TGCAGCGTTGAAGGGCAGGGGAGCGAGCAGTACTTC. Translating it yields CSVEGQGSEQYF.

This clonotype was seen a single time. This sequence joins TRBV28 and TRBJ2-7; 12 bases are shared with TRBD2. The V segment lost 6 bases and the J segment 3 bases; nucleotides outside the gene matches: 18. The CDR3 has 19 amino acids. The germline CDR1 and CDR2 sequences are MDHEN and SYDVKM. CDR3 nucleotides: TGTGCCAGCAGCCGGAGACTAGCGGGAGTTGGTGGGAAGTACTACGAGCAGTACTTC. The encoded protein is CASSRRLAGVGGKYYEQYF. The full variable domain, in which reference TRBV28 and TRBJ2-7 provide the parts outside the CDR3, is DVKVTQSSRYLVKRTGEKVFLECVQDMDHENMFWYRQDPGLGLRLIYFSYDVKMKEKGDIPEGYSVSREKKERFSLILESASTNQTSMYLCASSRRLAGVGGKYYEQYFGPGTRLTVT.

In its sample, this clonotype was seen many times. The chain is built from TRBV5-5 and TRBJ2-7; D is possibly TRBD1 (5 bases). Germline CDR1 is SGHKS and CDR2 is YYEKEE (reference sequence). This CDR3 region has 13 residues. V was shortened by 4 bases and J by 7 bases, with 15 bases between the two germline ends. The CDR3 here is CASSPVGPGEQYF. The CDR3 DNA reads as TGTGCCAGCAGCCCGGTGGGTCCAGGGGAGCAGTACTTC.

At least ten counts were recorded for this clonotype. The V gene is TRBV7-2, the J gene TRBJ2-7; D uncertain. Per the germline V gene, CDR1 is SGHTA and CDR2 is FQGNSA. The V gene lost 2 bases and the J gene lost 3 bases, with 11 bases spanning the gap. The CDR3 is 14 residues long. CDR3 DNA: TGTGCCAGCAGCTTAACGGCCCCCAACTACGAGCAGTACTTC. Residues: CASSLTAPNYEQYF.

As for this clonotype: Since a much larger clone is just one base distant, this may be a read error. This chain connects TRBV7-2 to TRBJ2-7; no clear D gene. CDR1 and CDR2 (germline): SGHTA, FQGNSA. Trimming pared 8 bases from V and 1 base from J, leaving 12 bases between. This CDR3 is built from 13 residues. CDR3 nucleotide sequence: TGTGCCAGCTGCCCTGGGTATTCCTACGAGCAGTACTTC. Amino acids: CASCPGYSYEQYF.